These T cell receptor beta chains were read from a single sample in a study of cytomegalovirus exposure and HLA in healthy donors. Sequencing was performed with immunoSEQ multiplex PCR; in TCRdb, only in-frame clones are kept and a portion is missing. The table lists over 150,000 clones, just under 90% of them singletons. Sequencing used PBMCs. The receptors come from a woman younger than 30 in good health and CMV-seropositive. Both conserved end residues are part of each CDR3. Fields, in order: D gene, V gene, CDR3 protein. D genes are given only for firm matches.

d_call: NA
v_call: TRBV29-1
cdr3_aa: CSGRTFSDEQYF

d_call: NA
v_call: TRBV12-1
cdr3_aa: CASTWAETQYF

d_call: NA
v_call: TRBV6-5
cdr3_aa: CASRKGAGSLEQYF

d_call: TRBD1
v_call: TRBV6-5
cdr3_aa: CASSRDRGEKLFF

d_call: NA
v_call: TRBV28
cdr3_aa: CASSFYGSSYNEQFF

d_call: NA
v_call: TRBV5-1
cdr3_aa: CASSLVAGGGLPQPQHF

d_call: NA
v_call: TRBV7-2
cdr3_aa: CASSLSGEQYF

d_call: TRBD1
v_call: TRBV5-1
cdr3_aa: CASSLGDRGGVEAFF

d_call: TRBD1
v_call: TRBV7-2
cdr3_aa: CASSSQTGSGANVLTF

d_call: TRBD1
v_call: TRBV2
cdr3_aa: CASSSRDRGIYEQYF

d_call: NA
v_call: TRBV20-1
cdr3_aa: CSVGGTYGYTF

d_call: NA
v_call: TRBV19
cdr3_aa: CASSIGQLSGSGYTF

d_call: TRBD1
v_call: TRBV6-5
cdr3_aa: CASSRTGQGAEKLFF

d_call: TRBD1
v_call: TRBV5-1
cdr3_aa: CASRRDSTYEQYF

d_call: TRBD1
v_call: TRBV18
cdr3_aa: CASSPGTGDEKLFF

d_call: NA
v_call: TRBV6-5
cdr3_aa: CASRGSGVEQFF

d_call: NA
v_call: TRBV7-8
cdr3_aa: CASSLGTSTDTQYF

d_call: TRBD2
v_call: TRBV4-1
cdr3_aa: CASSQETSGRGATGELFF

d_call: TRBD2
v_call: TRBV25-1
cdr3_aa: CASTPSGLSTDTQYF

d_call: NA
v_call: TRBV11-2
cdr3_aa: CASSLGGSGELFF

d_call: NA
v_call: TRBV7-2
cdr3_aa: CASSLYGRGPSTDTQYF

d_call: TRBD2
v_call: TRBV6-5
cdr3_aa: CASGGRANNEQFF

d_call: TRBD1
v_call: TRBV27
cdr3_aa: CASSSGQGPYEQYF

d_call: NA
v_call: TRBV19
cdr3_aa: CASNLLSRAGEQFF

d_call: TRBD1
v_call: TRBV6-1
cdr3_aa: CASSDHTGANEKLFF

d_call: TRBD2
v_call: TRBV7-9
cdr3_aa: CASSTRTSGIINEQFF

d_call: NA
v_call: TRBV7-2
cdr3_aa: CASSSRSGYYEQYF

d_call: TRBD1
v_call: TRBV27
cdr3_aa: CASSLGQGRTGELFF

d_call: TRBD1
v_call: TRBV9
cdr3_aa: CASSVGGRGPLNTEAFF

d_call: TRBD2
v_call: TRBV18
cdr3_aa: CASSPWGGGTDTQYF

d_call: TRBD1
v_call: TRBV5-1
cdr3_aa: CASSSWTGRSQGNTEAFF

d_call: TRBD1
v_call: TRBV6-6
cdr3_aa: CASRRDRGTGNTIYF

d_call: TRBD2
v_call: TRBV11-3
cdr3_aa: CASSLGLAGGGDEQFF

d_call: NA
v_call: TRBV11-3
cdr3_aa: CASSSAGYNEQFF

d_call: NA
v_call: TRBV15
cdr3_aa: CATSRVPTAYEQYF

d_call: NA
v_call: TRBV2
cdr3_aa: CASSQHNYGYTF

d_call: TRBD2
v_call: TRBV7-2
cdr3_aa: CASSMRAGGTQFF

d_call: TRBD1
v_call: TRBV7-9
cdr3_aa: CASSGPGQAAPANTGELFF

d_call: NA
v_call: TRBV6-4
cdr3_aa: CASSMEGTGELFF